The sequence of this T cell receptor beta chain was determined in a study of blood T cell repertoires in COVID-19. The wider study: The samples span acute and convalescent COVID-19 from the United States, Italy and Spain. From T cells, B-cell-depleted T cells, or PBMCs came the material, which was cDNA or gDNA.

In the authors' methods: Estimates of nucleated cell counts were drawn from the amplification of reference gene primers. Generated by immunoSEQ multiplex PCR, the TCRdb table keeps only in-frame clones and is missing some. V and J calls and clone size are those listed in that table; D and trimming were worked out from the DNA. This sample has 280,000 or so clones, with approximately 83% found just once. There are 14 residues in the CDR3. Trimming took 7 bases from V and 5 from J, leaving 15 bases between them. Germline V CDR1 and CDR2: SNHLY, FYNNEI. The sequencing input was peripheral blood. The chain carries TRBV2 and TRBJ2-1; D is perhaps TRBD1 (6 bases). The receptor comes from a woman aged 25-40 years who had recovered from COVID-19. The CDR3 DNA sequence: TGTGCCAGCACCGGATGGACAGAAAACAATGAGCAGTTCTTC. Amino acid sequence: CASTGWTENNEQFF.